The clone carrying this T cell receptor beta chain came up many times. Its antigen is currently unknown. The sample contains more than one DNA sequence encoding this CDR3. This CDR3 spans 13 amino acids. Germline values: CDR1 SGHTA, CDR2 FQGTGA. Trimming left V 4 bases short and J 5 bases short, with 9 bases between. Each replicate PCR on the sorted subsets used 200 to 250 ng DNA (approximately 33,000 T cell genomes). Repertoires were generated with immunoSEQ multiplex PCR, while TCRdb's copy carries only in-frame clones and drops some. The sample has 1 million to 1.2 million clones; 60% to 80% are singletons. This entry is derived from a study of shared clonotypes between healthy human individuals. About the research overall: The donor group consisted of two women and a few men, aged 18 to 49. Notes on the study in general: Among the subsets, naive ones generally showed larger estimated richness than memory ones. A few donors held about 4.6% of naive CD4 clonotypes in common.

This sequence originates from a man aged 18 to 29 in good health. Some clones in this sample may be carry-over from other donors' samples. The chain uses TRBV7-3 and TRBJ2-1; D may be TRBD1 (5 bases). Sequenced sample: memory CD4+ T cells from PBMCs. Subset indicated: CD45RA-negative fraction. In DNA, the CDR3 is TGTGCCAGCAGCTCCGACAGAGACAATGAGCAGTTCTTC. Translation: CASSSDRDNEQFF. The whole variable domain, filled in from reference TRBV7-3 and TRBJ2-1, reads GAGVSQTPSNKVTEKGKYVELRCDPISGHTALYWYRQSLGQGPEFLIYFQGTGAADDSGLPNDRFFAVRPEGSVSTLKIQRTERGDSAVYLCASSSDRDNEQFFGPGTRLTVL.